A selection of T cell receptor beta chains follows, all from one sample in a study of cytomegalovirus exposure and HLA in healthy donors. Data came from immunoSEQ multiplex PCR; TCRdb stores just in-frame clones and leaves some out. The sample gives 160,000 or so clones, approximately 86% of which show up once; roughly 2.7% is in the top ten. Input material: PBMCs. These receptors all stem from a man between 18 and 29 years old in good health and CMV-seropositive. The CDR3 runs from the conserved cysteine through the conserved F or W. Each record gives: D gene, V gene, clone size, J gene, CDR3 DNA, CDR3 protein. D genes are given only for firm matches. Clone size is stated in some rows and not others, as once, few, many or a class when expanded.

>.|TRBV28|.|TRBJ2-2
TGTGCCAGCAGCCCCGGGCAGGGGCCCGGGGAGCTGTTTTTT
CASSPGQGPGELFF
>TRBD1|TRBV9|many|TRBJ2-7
TGTGCCAGCAGCGTAGAGGGACAGGCCTACGAGCAGTACTTC
CASSVEGQAYEQYF
>.|TRBV7-2|once|TRBJ2-3
TGTGCCAGCAGCTTAACACGTACCCTTTGGACAGATACGCAGTATTTT
CASSLTRTLWTDTQYF
>.|TRBV4-1|.|TRBJ2-3
TGCGCCAGCAGCGCCCGACTGATCACAGATACGCAGTATTTT
CASSARLITDTQYF
>TRBD2|TRBV7-6|.|TRBJ2-5
TGTGCCAGCAGCGCAACTCGGGACTATAGGGAGACCCAGTACTTC
CASSATRDYRETQYF
>.|TRBV7-2|many|TRBJ2-7
TGTGCCAGCAGCTTAAAAGGGGTAGAGGCCTACGAGCAGTACTTC
CASSLKGVEAYEQYF
>.|TRBV4-2|.|TRBJ1-5
TGTGCCAGCAGCGTCGTAATGAGGTCTCAGCCCCAGCATTTT
CASSVVMRSQPQHF
>TRBD2|TRBV7-8|.|TRBJ2-1
TGTGCCAGCAGCTTAGTCCCGGGAGGTGAGCAGTTCTTC
CASSLVPGGEQFF
>.|TRBV7-8|.|TRBJ1-5
TGTGCCAGCAGCTTAGCGAAGGGACACTTTAATCAGCCCCAGCATTTT
CASSLAKGHFNQPQHF
>TRBD1|TRBV5-1|.|TRBJ2-7
TGCGCCAGCAGCCAAGGGACAGGGATGAGGGAGCAGTACTTC
CASSQGTGMREQYF
>TRBD1|TRBV2|once|TRBJ1-1
TGTGCCAGCAGTAAGACAGGGTTGACTGAAGCTTTCTTT
CASSKTGLTEAFF
>TRBD1|TRBV18|.|TRBJ1-1
TGTGCCAGCTCACCCGGGACAGGGGGCACTGAAGCTTTCTTT
CASSPGTGGTEAFF
>.|TRBV7-2|.|TRBJ1-5
TGTGCCAGCAGCTTAGAACGGGGCAATCAGCCCCAGCATTTT
CASSLERGNQPQHF
>.|TRBV6-5|.|TRBJ2-7
TGTGCCAGCAGTTACACCCAGACAGTTCCTAACGAGCAGTACTTC
CASSYTQTVPNEQYF
>TRBD1|TRBV5-1|.|TRBJ1-6
TGCGCCAGCAAAGGGACAGATAATTCACCCCTCCACTTT
CASKGTDNSPLHF
>TRBD1|TRBV5-1|once|TRBJ1-1
TGCGCCAGCACCTACAGGGGGAACACTGAAGCTTTCTTT
CASTYRGNTEAFF
>TRBD2|TRBV4-2|.|TRBJ2-7
TGTGCCAGCAGCCAAGAGAAGACTAGCGGGGCTAACTCCTACGAGCAGTACTTC
CASSQEKTSGANSYEQYF
>.|TRBV6-6|.|TRBJ2-5
TGTGCCAGCGGTAGTTTGGAAGAGACCCAGTACTTC
CASGSLEETQYF
>.|TRBV19|.|TRBJ1-2
TGTGCCAGTTCACCCAGGGGTGGGAACTATGGCTACACCTTC
CASSPRGGNYGYTF
>.|TRBV29-1|.|TRBJ2-1
TGCAGCGTTGAAGACAGGGAGCAGTTCTTC
CSVEDREQFF
>.|TRBV7-9|few|TRBJ1-1
TGTGCCAGCATTAATAGGAACACTGAAGCTTTCTTT
CASINRNTEAFF
>TRBD2|TRBV4-1|.|TRBJ2-1
TGCGCCAGCAGCCGCGGACTAGCCCAGCCGGACAATGAGCAGTTCTTC
CASSRGLAQPDNEQFF
>.|TRBV9|.|TRBJ2-3
TGTGCCAGCAGCGATGTTCCGGGGACAATCCCCCCAGATACGCAGTATTTT
CASSDVPGTIPPDTQYF
>TRBD2|TRBV14|few|TRBJ2-1
TGTGCCAGCAGCCAAGAGGCACTAGCGGGAGAATGGTTCTTC
CASSQEALAGEWFF
>.|TRBV7-8|.|TRBJ2-7
TGTGCCAGCAGACCTCTATTAGGGGGCTCCTACGAGCAGTACTTC
CASRPLLGGSYEQYF
>.|TRBV28|once|TRBJ1-2
TGTGCCAGCAGTTTCGGAGGCAGGAACTATGGCTACACCTTC
CASSFGGRNYGYTF